This is a list of T cell receptor beta chains from one sample in a study of CD8+ T cells in alopecia areata. The assay was immunoSEQ multiplex PCR, and TCRdb's table has in-frame clones only and misses some. The repertoire holds around 180,000 clones, with roughly three fifths as singletons. The input for sequencing was CD4+ T cells sorted from blood, taken around week 49, from a patient treated with tofacitinib. These TCRs come from a human donor with alopecia areata. Each CDR3 is given with its conserved first and last residue. The order of the fields is D gene, J gene, V gene, CDR3 length, clone size, CDR3 DNA, CDR3 protein. The D gene is left open where the match is weak. Clone size is shown for a subset of rows, as once, few, many or a class of expanded clone.

TRBD1,TRBJ2-7,TRBV29-1,13,.,TGCAGCGTTGTGACAGGGAGCTCCTACGAGCAGTACTTC,CSVVTGSSYEQYF
.,TRBJ2-3,TRBV11-2,15,.,TGTGCCAGCAGCTTAGCGGCGGGACCCACAGATACGCAGTATTTT,CASSLAAGPTDTQYF
TRBD1,TRBJ2-3,TRBV9,16,.,TGTGCCAGCAGCGTATCAGGGGGCTCCCCCACAGATACGCAGTATTTT,CASSVSGGSPTDTQYF
.,TRBJ1-1,TRBV5-1,14,.,TGCGCCAGCAGCTTGACAGCAATGAACACTGAAGCTTTCTTT,CASSLTAMNTEAFF
.,TRBJ2-1,TRBV23-1,16,.,TGCGCCAGCAGTCTACCACACCCGAGCTCCTACAATGAGCAGTTCTTC,CASSLPHPSSYNEQFF
TRBD1,TRBJ2-7,TRBV4-3,15,.,TGCGCCAGCAGCCAAGGGACAGGTTACTCCTACGAGCAGTACTTC,CASSQGTGYSYEQYF
TRBD1,TRBJ1-4,TRBV29-1,12,.,TGCAGCGTGAGACAGGGCCGTGAAAAACTGTTTTTT,CSVRQGREKLFF
.,TRBJ2-5,TRBV5-6,11,once,TGTGCCAGCAGCTTACTGGAGACCCAGTACTTC,CASSLLETQYF
.,TRBJ2-7,TRBV9,14,.,TGTGCCAGCAGTGCGAGCCGGGACGGCTTCGAGCAGTACTTC,CASSASRDGFEQYF
TRBD2,TRBJ2-7,TRBV10-3,15,few,TGTGCCATCCGAACGGGACTAGAGGACGCCTACGAGCAGTACTTC,CAIRTGLEDAYEQYF
TRBD2,TRBJ2-3,TRBV7-8,16,.,TGTGCCAGCAGCTCAAGAGGACTAGCGGGGGAAGATACGCAGTATTTT,CASSSRGLAGEDTQYF
TRBD1,TRBJ2-3,TRBV9,15,.,TGTGCCAGCAGCCACCGGGACAGGACCACAGATACGCAGTATTTT,CASSHRDRTTDTQYF
TRBD1,TRBJ1-1,TRBV29-1,13,.,TGCAGCGTTGGGCAGGGGGGGTACACTGAAGCTTTCTTT,CSVGQGGYTEAFF
TRBD2,TRBJ2-1,TRBV7-2,16,few,TGTGCCAGCAGCCCGATGGCGCTAGCGGGGGGAAGCGAGCAGTTCTTC,CASSPMALAGGSEQFF
.,TRBJ2-5,TRBV29-1,15,.,TGCAGCGTTACCAGATCAGGGAGTCGGAGAGAGACCCAGTACTTC,CSVTRSGSRRETQYF
.,TRBJ2-5,TRBV6-5,12,.,TGTGCCAGCAGTGGGACACAAGAGACCCAGTACTTC,CASSGTQETQYF
.,TRBJ2-7,TRBV7-2,16,.,TGTGCCAGCAGCTCCGGACTGCGCGGGGACTCCTACGAGCAGTACTTC,CASSSGLRGDSYEQYF
.,TRBJ2-3,TRBV7-2,15,.,TGTGCCAGCAGCGCTAATTTAGTGGGCTCAGATACGCAGTATTTT,CASSANLVGSDTQYF
.,TRBJ2-3,TRBV6-1,15,.,TGTGCCAGCAGAGTCAGGGGATCCGCCGCAGATACGCAGTATTTT,CASRVRGSAADTQYF
.,TRBJ2-4,TRBV27,16,.,TGTGCCAGCACCTCCGGACGGGACTTGACCAAAAACATTCAGTACTTC,CASTSGRDLTKNIQYF
TRBD2,TRBJ2-1,TRBV29-1,15,few,TGCAGCGTTGAAGTTAGCGGGGGCTCCTACAATGAGCAGTTCTTC,CSVEVSGGSYNEQFF
.,TRBJ1-6,TRBV6-6,16,few,TGTGCCAGCGGTGTTCAGCGGATGGTGGAAAATTCACCCCTCCACTTT,CASGVQRMVENSPLHF
TRBD2,TRBJ2-3,TRBV2,15,.,TGTGCCAGCAGTGAGTCGGGACTAGGCACAGATACGCAGTATTTT,CASSESGLGTDTQYF
TRBD1,TRBJ2-7,TRBV18,14,.,TGTGCCAGCTCACCAGGACAGGGTAAATACGAGCAGTACTTC,CASSPGQGKYEQYF
.,TRBJ2-7,TRBV29-1,12,.,TGCAGCGTTGTTGGCCAGTCCTACGAGCAGTACTTC,CSVVGQSYEQYF
.,TRBJ1-6,TRBV27,14,.,TGTGCCAGCAGCCAACAGCAGGCGGATTCACCCCTCCACTTT,CASSQQQADSPLHF
.,TRBJ1-2,TRBV13,12,few,TGTGCCAGCAGCCCCCGAGGCTATGGCTACACCTTC,CASSPRGYGYTF
.,TRBJ2-4,TRBV29-1,13,few,TGCAGCGTTGCCGAGACGGGACACAACATTCAGTACTTC,CSVAETGHNIQYF
.,TRBJ2-3,TRBV7-2,13,.,TGTGCCAGCAGCTTTGGTGGGATAGATACGCAGTATTTT,CASSFGGIDTQYF
TRBD1,TRBJ1-4,TRBV9,15,.,TGTGCCAGCAGCACTAGGACAGGGTCGAACGAAAAACTGTTTTTT,CASSTRTGSNEKLFF
.,TRBJ2-7,TRBV9,15,few,TGTGCCAGCAGCCTAGCCGCAGAAATGACCTACGAGCAGTACTTC,CASSLAAEMTYEQYF
TRBD2,TRBJ2-3,TRBV7-2,16,.,TGTGCCAGCAGCTTAGCGGCTAGCGGAAGCACAGATACGCAGTATTTT,CASSLAASGSTDTQYF
.,TRBJ2-7,TRBV5-4,15,.,TGTGCCAGCAGCTTGGGCGGCGAACCTACCTACGAGCAGTACTTC,CASSLGGEPTYEQYF
.,TRBJ2-6,TRBV9,16,.,TGTGCCAGCAGCCTTACCGACAGTTCTGGGGCCAACGTCCTGACTTTC,CASSLTDSSGANVLTF
TRBD1,TRBJ2-7,TRBV29-1,12,.,TGCAGCGGTATAACAGGGGCAAGGGAGCAGTACTTC,CSGITGAREQYF
.,TRBJ1-1,TRBV29-1,14,.,TGCAGCGTTGTGGTCAGGGGTCGGAACACTGAAGCTTTCTTT,CSVVVRGRNTEAFF
TRBD1,TRBJ2-2,TRBV29-1,13,.,TGCAGCGTAACGGGACAGTTCACCGGGGAGCTGTTTTTT,CSVTGQFTGELFF
TRBD2,TRBJ2-3,TRBV10-3,19,.,TGTGCCATCAGTGAACACCAGTCCCGGACTAGCGGGAGCACAGATACGCAGTATTTT,CAISEHQSRTSGSTDTQYF
TRBD2,TRBJ2-7,TRBV28,15,.,TGTGCCAGCAGGCCTAGCGGGGACTTGACCTACGAGCAGTACTTC,CASRPSGDLTYEQYF
.,TRBJ1-6,TRBV6-5,14,.,TGTGCCAGCAGCGGACGGACAAGTAATTCACCCCTCCACTTT,CASSGRTSNSPLHF
.,TRBJ1-5,TRBV28,11,.,TGTGCCAGCAGTTCTGTACAGCCCCAGCATTTT,CASSSVQPQHF
.,TRBJ1-1,TRBV30,13,.,TGTGCCTGGAGCTCGACGGGGACTCCTGAAGCTTTCTTT,CAWSSTGTPEAFF
.,TRBJ1-2,TRBV6-5,15,.,TGTGCCAGCAGTTACTCGAAGGTGTTTAACTATGGCTACACCTTC,CASSYSKVFNYGYTF
.,TRBJ2-1,TRBV25-1,14,.,TGTGCCAGCTCCAAAAGGGACGGCTACAATGAGCAGTTCTTC,CASSKRDGYNEQFF
TRBD1,TRBJ1-2,TRBV5-1,15,few,TGCGCCAGTACTACCCCGGGACAGGGGAACTATGGCTACACCTTC,CASTTPGQGNYGYTF
.,TRBJ1-5,TRBV4-3,15,.,TGCGCCAGCAGCCAAGACCGCAGGTCCAATCAGCCCCAGCATTTT,CASSQDRRSNQPQHF